This T cell receptor beta chain came from a study of T cell responses to AZD1222 COVID-19 vaccine. Study details: Second-dose intervals of approximately 4 or approximately 12 weeks were pooled. Findings and limits, study-wide: Along spike, vaccine-associated CD4 TCRs were found throughout, with dominance at 160-218 and 743-854. Epitopes outside B.1.351 and B.1.1.7 mutated regions reportedly drew nearly half of spike TCRs. Clonal diversity was possibly underestimated, and white British individuals and females predominated among donors.

Trimming took 4 bases from V and 11 from J; bases not matched to a gene: 7. This CDR3 has 13 residues. The table came from immunoSEQ multiplex PCR; TCRdb's copy has only in-frame clones and leaves some out. The table lists 55,000 to 70,000 clones, 88% of them singletons, with roughly 8.3% in the top ten. Regarding this clone: Its antigen is as yet unknown.

The source of this sequence is an adult in good health. The input for sequencing was peripheral blood, taken on day 0 of AZD1222 vaccination. The V gene is TRBV12-3 or TRBV12-4, the J gene TRBJ1-4; 7 bases line up with TRBD1. In DNA form, the CDR3 reads TGTGCCAGCAGTTACGACAGGGTTGAGAAACTGTTTTTT. It is translated as CASSYDRVEKLFF.